The entry below gives a single T cell receptor (beta chain) sequence along with its context. What it binds is not known. PCR used 60 Vbeta primers and 13 Jbeta primers. Repertoires were generated with immunoSEQ multiplex PCR, while TCRdb's copy carries only in-frame clones and drops some. The sample records over 100,000 clones, approximately 80% being singletons. The CDR3 is made up of 14 amino acids. J gave up 1 base and V 6 bases, and 4 bases lay outside the gene matches. Germline V gene lookup returns CDR1 MDHEN and CDR2 SYDVKM. This sample is part of a study of cytomegalovirus exposure and HLA in healthy donors. General study results and limits: Data from an earlier analysis indicated that most TCR beta V segments were productive either about 90% or about 30% of the time. Most of the CMV-associated TCR beta chains (in a later analysis) appeared to be HLA-restricted. The study designated fewer than 200 TCR beta chains cytomegalovirus-associated.

The receptor comes from a man aged 40-55 years in good health and CMV-seropositive. The sequencing sample was made of PBMCs. V gene TRBV28 combines with J gene TRBJ1-1; 8 bases agree with TRBD1. CDR3 protein: CASSRGRENTEAFF. CDR3 coding DNA: TGTGCCAGCAGCAGGGGGCGGGAGAACACTGAAGCTTTCTTT.